The 11 T cell receptor beta chains reported below all come from one sample, sequenced in a study of T-cell reconstitution after alpha-beta-depleted transplantation in children. The TCRbeta library incorporated unique molecular identifiers. TCRdb reprocessed the PCR reads via MiXCR and lists one record per CDR3 protein. This repertoire shows some 600,000 distinct CDR3 sequences, over 10% found once; its top ten account for approximately 2%. This specimen consisted of PBMCs, mostly from graft donor cells, obtained 360 days after TCRalphabeta/CD19-depleted stem cell transplant. The receptors come from a male patient between 10 and 17 years old who had a stem cell transplant for acute myeloid leukemia, so the T cells may come from the graft donor.

This chain uses TRBV14 with TRBJ2-1, with 7 positions matching TRBD2. V was clipped by 0 bases and J by 10 bases; unmatched bases: 12. The CDR3 covers 16 residues. The V gene's germline CDR1 is SGHDN and CDR2 FVKESK. The CDR3 coding sequence is TGTGCCAGCAGCCAAGATAGCTGGGGGAGGGCCGGAGAGCAGTTCTTC. It yields the protein CASSQDSWGRAGEQFF.

This chain connects TRBV11-2 to TRBJ2-1; 12 bases are shared with TRBD2. With 3 bases clipped from V and 9 bases from J, the junction kept 12 bases outside the gene matches. The CDR3 loop spans 17 amino acids. Germline V gene data show CDR1 as SGHAT and CDR2 as FQNNGV. The CDR3 bases are TGTGCCAGCAGCTTCTCCCGCGGACTAGCGGGATTCGGTGAGCAGTTCTTC. Encoded protein: CASSFSRGLAGFGEQFF.

V and J are TRBV7-2 and TRBJ2-5; TRBD2 matches at 11 bases. J was trimmed by 5 bases and V by 3 bases; bases with no gene match: 5. CDR3 length: 15 residues. Germline assignment: CDR1 SGHTA and CDR2 FQGNSA. For the CDR3, the DNA is TGTGCCAGCAGCTTTAGCGGGAGGGCGGTGGAGACCCAGTACTTC. It specifies CASSFSGRAVETQYF.

In its sample, this clonotype was seen a few times. The chain has TRBV10-3 and TRBJ2-2, with TRBD2 matching over 14 bases. The germline CDR1 and CDR2 sequences are ENHRY and SYGVKD. V lost 9 bases, J lost 5 bases, and 2 bases stayed unmatched. The CDR3 contains 14 residues. The CDR3 nucleotides read TGTGCCATGGGACTAGCGGGAGAAACCGGGGAGCTGTTTTTT. Translated: CAMGLAGETGELFF.

This clonotype showed up just a few times. The rearrangement uses TRBV12-3 or TRBV12-4 and TRBJ1-1; no definite D call. CDR3 size: 16 residues. V was shortened by 3 bases and J by 1 base, with 15 bases between the two germline ends. CDR3 residues: CASSFAATWGNTEAFF. As DNA, the CDR3 is TGTGCCAGCAGTTTTGCAGCCACGTGGGGGAACACTGAAGCTTTCTTT.

This clonotype was found a few times. The rearrangement links TRBV6-5 to TRBJ2-7; tentative D call: TRBD2 (5 bases). Between the trimmed V and J ends, which lost 0 bases and 7 bases, there was a span of 25 bases. Germline CDR1 reads MNHEY; CDR2 reads SVGAGI. The CDR3 is made up of 18 amino acids. CDR3 coding DNA: TGTGCCAGCAGTTACTCGATGGGGTCGCTAGCACTCTCCGGGGAGCAGTACTTC. Translation: CASSYSMGSLALSGEQYF.

The chain recombines TRBV21-1 with TRBJ1-1. TRBV21-1 is deemed a pseudogene. This CDR3 spans 12 amino acids. This CDR3 is CARYTENTEAFF. The CDR3 nucleotides are TGTGCCAGATATACAGAGAACACTGAAGCTTTCTTT.

This clonotype was counted only a few times. The chain carries TRBV7-2 and TRBJ2-7; 8 bases line up with TRBD2. V lost 6 bases, J lost 4 bases, and 8 bases stayed unmatched. Germline-derived CDR1 and CDR2 are SGHTA and FQGNSA. The CDR3 totals 14 residues. The CDR3 region is CASRLRLAWYEQYF. CDR3 nucleotides: TGTGCCAGCAGACTCAGACTAGCGTGGTACGAGCAGTACTTC.

The chain has TRBV7-2 and TRBJ2-2; weak D call: TRBD2 (7 bases). V was pared by 1 base and J by 5 bases, with 17 bases between. Germline V lookup: CDR1 SGHTA, CDR2 FQGNSA. The CDR3 extends over 17 amino acids. For the CDR3, the DNA is TGTGCCAGCAGCTTAGGGGGGGGGCTACGTAGGACCGGGGAGCTGTTTTTT. Translation gives CASSLGGGLRRTGELFF.

This chain uses TRBV28 with TRBJ2-7; D not resolved. The CDR3 has 16 residues. Germline-derived CDR1 and CDR2 are MDHEN and SYDVKM. V was trimmed by 3 bases and J by 4 bases, leaving 19 bases between them. DNA for the CDR3: TGTGCCAGCAGTTTTTCCCTAGAAGCGCCTCGTTACGAGCAGTACTTC. Its translation: CASSFSLEAPRYEQYF.

This clonotype was observed a few times. The chain recombines TRBV7-8 with TRBJ2-2; 12 bases align to TRBD2. Unmatched junction bases numbered 4, after V lost 3 bases and J lost 5 bases. Germline V gives CDR1 SGHVS, CDR2 FQNEAQ. The CDR3 sequence is 16 residues long. This chain's CDR3 is CASSFPTSGSTGELFF. CDR3 sequence (DNA): TGTGCCAGCAGCTTCCCGACTAGCGGGAGTACCGGGGAGCTGTTTTTT.